Listed here is a single TCR beta chain. These data are taken from a study of shared clonotypes between healthy human individuals. Study as a whole: Samples came from two female and three male donors aged 18 to 49. Three plates each covered CD4 naive and memory; CD8 naive two, CD8 memory one.

An approximately 200 ng quantity of DNA, around 30,000 T cell genomes, went into the sorted-subset replicate PCRs. Measured with immunoSEQ multiplex PCR; TCRdb has only the in-frame clones, and not every one. The sample consists of a few million clones, more than 85% of them appearing once. The CDR3 covers 14 residues. Between the trimmed V and J ends, which lost 2 bases and 3 bases, there was a span of 11 bases. Germline V gene lookup returns CDR1 SGHDT and CDR2 YYEEEE. Sequencing was performed on naive CD4+ T cells from PBMCs. The subset denotes: CD45RA+ positively selected. The sequence was collected from a man between 18 and 35 years old in good health. Some clones in this sample may be carry-over from other donors' samples. This rearrangement joins TRBV5-6 to TRBJ2-5; the D is unclear. The CDR3 bases are TGTGCCAGCAGCTTTGTCAGCGTCAAAGAGACCCAGTACTTC. Translated, it gives CASSFVSVKETQYF.